These T cell receptor beta chains were read from a single sample in a study of graft-versus-host responses after intestinal transplantation. Their antigens are not known. Here immunoSEQ multiplex PCR was the method, and the copy in TCRdb shows in-frame clones only, minus some. The sample has roughly 100,000 clones, roughly 87% seen once. Material: unstimulated CD4+ T cells sorted from spleen or lymph node cells, obtained before intestinal transplant. These TCRs come from a human donor who received an intestinal transplant. The CDR3 runs from the conserved cysteine through the conserved F or W. A D gene is named only where the DNA matches it firmly. Only some rows state a clone size, as once, few, many or a class for expanded clones.

d_call: .
clone_size: .
j_call: TRBJ2-7
v_call: TRBV19
cdr3_nt: TGTGCCAGTAGTATAGTCGAGGGGTCCTACGAGCAGTACTTC
cdr3_aa: CASSIVEGSYEQYF

d_call: .
clone_size: .
j_call: TRBJ1-5
v_call: TRBV5-1
cdr3_nt: TGCGCCAGCAGCTTGGCCGGAGGGAATCAGCCCCAGCATTTT
cdr3_aa: CASSLAGGNQPQHF

d_call: .
clone_size: once
j_call: TRBJ1-6
v_call: TRBV29-1
cdr3_nt: TGCAGCGTGACAACAGGCAATTCACCCCTCCACTTT
cdr3_aa: CSVTTGNSPLHF

d_call: .
clone_size: .
j_call: TRBJ2-1
v_call: TRBV2
cdr3_nt: TGTGCCAGCTTGGCTAACCTTTACAATGAGCAGTTCTTC
cdr3_aa: CASLANLYNEQFF

d_call: .
clone_size: .
j_call: TRBJ1-2
v_call: TRBV6-1
cdr3_nt: TGTGCCAGCAGGAGGGGACTGATCCATGGCTACACCTTC
cdr3_aa: CASRRGLIHGYTF

d_call: .
clone_size: .
j_call: TRBJ2-7
v_call: TRBV18
cdr3_nt: TGTGCCAGCTCACCGACAGTGGGCTCCTACGAGCAGTACTTC
cdr3_aa: CASSPTVGSYEQYF

d_call: TRBD1
clone_size: .
j_call: TRBJ1-4
v_call: TRBV7-9
cdr3_nt: TGTGCCAGCAGCTCACACCAGGGGGCCTTCGAAAAACTGTTTTTT
cdr3_aa: CASSSHQGAFEKLFF

d_call: .
clone_size: .
j_call: TRBJ2-3
v_call: TRBV11-3
cdr3_nt: TGTGCCAGCGGGCCGGGAAGCACAGATACGCAGTATTTT
cdr3_aa: CASGPGSTDTQYF

d_call: .
clone_size: .
j_call: TRBJ2-1
v_call: TRBV7-9
cdr3_nt: TGTGCCAGCAGCTTAGTTCGGTTGGGGCCCGTCAATGAGCAGTTCTTC
cdr3_aa: CASSLVRLGPVNEQFF

d_call: .
clone_size: .
j_call: TRBJ1-2
v_call: TRBV5-4
cdr3_nt: TGTGCCAGCAGGCCATCAGGGGAGAATCTCTATGGCTACACCTTC
cdr3_aa: CASRPSGENLYGYTF

d_call: TRBD2
clone_size: .
j_call: TRBJ2-7
v_call: TRBV5-4
cdr3_nt: TGTGCCAGCAGTAGGGCGGGAGGGACTTACGAGCAGTACTTC
cdr3_aa: CASSRAGGTYEQYF

d_call: .
clone_size: .
j_call: TRBJ2-7
v_call: TRBV7-2
cdr3_nt: TGTGCCAGCAGCCTCGGTTCCTACGAGCAGTACTTC
cdr3_aa: CASSLGSYEQYF

d_call: TRBD1
clone_size: .
j_call: TRBJ1-3
v_call: TRBV6-5
cdr3_nt: TGTGCCAGCAGGGCCGGACAGGGGCGCGGAAACACCATATATTTT
cdr3_aa: CASRAGQGRGNTIYF

d_call: TRBD1
clone_size: .
j_call: TRBJ1-1
v_call: TRBV7-6
cdr3_nt: TGTGCCAGCAGCTTAATGACAGGGTTGAACACTGAAGCTTTCTTT
cdr3_aa: CASSLMTGLNTEAFF

d_call: .
clone_size: .
j_call: TRBJ1-2
v_call: TRBV30
cdr3_nt: TGTGCCTGGACCTCGGAGCGATTTGACCAGGGAAACTATGGCTACACCTTC
cdr3_aa: CAWTSERFDQGNYGYTF

d_call: .
clone_size: .
j_call: TRBJ2-5
v_call: TRBV7-6
cdr3_nt: TGTGCCAGCAGCGGAAGTAGAACCCAGTACTTC
cdr3_aa: CASSGSRTQYF

d_call: .
clone_size: .
j_call: TRBJ2-5
v_call: TRBV27
cdr3_nt: TGTGCCAGCAGTTTATTAAGTAGGGGAGAGACCCAGTACTTC
cdr3_aa: CASSLLSRGETQYF

d_call: .
clone_size: few
j_call: TRBJ2-5
v_call: TRBV6-1
cdr3_nt: TGTGCCAGCAGTAAAGGAAGAAGCCAAGAGACCCAGTACTTC
cdr3_aa: CASSKGRSQETQYF

d_call: .
clone_size: .
j_call: TRBJ2-3
v_call: TRBV5-1
cdr3_nt: TGCGCCACCTACGAGGGGGGATTCACAGATACGCAGTATTTT
cdr3_aa: CATYEGGFTDTQYF

d_call: TRBD1
clone_size: once
j_call: TRBJ2-7
v_call: TRBV5-1
cdr3_nt: TGCGCCAGCAGCCTAGGACAGGGGCCCTACTCCTACGAGCAGTACTTC
cdr3_aa: CASSLGQGPYSYEQYF

d_call: .
clone_size: .
j_call: TRBJ2-1
v_call: TRBV29-1
cdr3_nt: TGCAGCGCCATCGGGTACAATGAGCAGTTCTTC
cdr3_aa: CSAIGYNEQFF

d_call: .
clone_size: .
j_call: TRBJ2-3
v_call: TRBV5-4
cdr3_nt: TGTGCCAGCACCTTCCCGGGGAAAACGCAGTATTTT
cdr3_aa: CASTFPGKTQYF

d_call: .
clone_size: .
j_call: TRBJ2-3
v_call: TRBV20-1
cdr3_nt: TGCAGTGCTAGTCGTTCAGATACGCAGTATTTT
cdr3_aa: CSASRSDTQYF

d_call: .
clone_size: once
j_call: TRBJ2-6
v_call: TRBV7-3
cdr3_nt: TGTGCCAGCAGCTCGTGGAGCTCTGGGGCCAACGTCCTGACTTTC
cdr3_aa: CASSSWSSGANVLTF

d_call: TRBD1
clone_size: once
j_call: TRBJ1-2
v_call: TRBV6-6
cdr3_nt: TGTGCCAGCAGCCGGGGACAGCGTCTTTATGGCTACACCTTC
cdr3_aa: CASSRGQRLYGYTF

d_call: .
clone_size: .
j_call: TRBJ2-3
v_call: TRBV28
cdr3_nt: TGTGCCAGCAGTTTTCTAGGACAGACAAGCACAGATACGCAGTATTTT
cdr3_aa: CASSFLGQTSTDTQYF

d_call: TRBD2
clone_size: once
j_call: TRBJ2-1
v_call: TRBV12-5
cdr3_nt: TGTGCTAGTGGTCTGCCGGGACTAGCGGGGGCCGGGGTCAATGAGCAGTTCTTC
cdr3_aa: CASGLPGLAGAGVNEQFF

d_call: .
clone_size: .
j_call: TRBJ2-1
v_call: TRBV5-1
cdr3_nt: TGCGCCAGCAGCTCGAGCGGTTACACTTTCTACAATGAGCAGTTCTTC
cdr3_aa: CASSSSGYTFYNEQFF

d_call: TRBD1
clone_size: few
j_call: TRBJ1-6
v_call: TRBV28
cdr3_nt: TGTGCCAGCAGCCCCCCGGGACAGTGGAATTCACCCCTCCACTTT
cdr3_aa: CASSPPGQWNSPLHF

d_call: TRBD2
clone_size: .
j_call: TRBJ2-7
v_call: TRBV6-5
cdr3_nt: TGTGCCAGCAGGCGACTAGCGGGCTACGAGCAGTACTTC
cdr3_aa: CASRRLAGYEQYF

d_call: .
clone_size: .
j_call: TRBJ1-3
v_call: TRBV4-1
cdr3_nt: TGCGCCTCCACCCGCGGGCCCGGCTCTGGAAACACCATATATTTT
cdr3_aa: CASTRGPGSGNTIYF

d_call: .
clone_size: .
j_call: TRBJ1-2
v_call: TRBV29-1
cdr3_nt: TGCAGCGTTGAATTTGGGGGTTTTGGCTACACCTTC
cdr3_aa: CSVEFGGFGYTF

d_call: .
clone_size: .
j_call: TRBJ1-5
v_call: TRBV10-2
cdr3_nt: TGCGCCAGCAGTGCTGGGGATCAGCCCCAGCATTTT
cdr3_aa: CASSAGDQPQHF

d_call: TRBD2
clone_size: .
j_call: TRBJ2-3
v_call: TRBV7-3
cdr3_nt: TGTGCCAGCAGCTTAACATATAGCGGGGGGGCCGAGGCAGATACGCAGTATTTT
cdr3_aa: CASSLTYSGGAEADTQYF

d_call: .
clone_size: few
j_call: TRBJ2-2
v_call: TRBV10-1
cdr3_nt: TGCGCCAGCAGTGCCCTTTTTGACACCGGGGAGCTGTTTTTT
cdr3_aa: CASSALFDTGELFF

d_call: TRBD1
clone_size: .
j_call: TRBJ2-1
v_call: TRBV11-3
cdr3_nt: TGTGCCAGCAGCTTAGGCGTAGGGACAGGGCGAGACAATGAGCAGTTCTTC
cdr3_aa: CASSLGVGTGRDNEQFF

d_call: .
clone_size: .
j_call: TRBJ1-6
v_call: TRBV27
cdr3_nt: TGTGCCAGCAGTTTATCCCGGAGCCTCTGGTCACCCCTCCACTTT
cdr3_aa: CASSLSRSLWSPLHF

d_call: TRBD1
clone_size: .
j_call: TRBJ2-7
v_call: TRBV5-4
cdr3_nt: TGTGCCAGCAGCTTGGGTGGGACAGGGTCGTCCGAGCAGTACTTC
cdr3_aa: CASSLGGTGSSEQYF

d_call: .
clone_size: .
j_call: TRBJ2-5
v_call: TRBV4-1
cdr3_nt: TGCGCCAGCAGCCAAGATGGGGACCGGCCGAGAGAGACCCAGTACTTC
cdr3_aa: CASSQDGDRPRETQYF

d_call: TRBD1
clone_size: few
j_call: TRBJ1-3
v_call: TRBV6-6
cdr3_nt: TGTGCCAGCAGTTCCTCAGGGGGCATCGGTGGAAACACCATATATTTT
cdr3_aa: CASSSSGGIGGNTIYF